This T cell receptor beta chain is from a study of identical twins. A template switching step contributed a universal primer site, while unique molecular identifiers were present in the cDNA. In TCRdb, the 5' RACE reads were re-called with MiXCR into one record per CDR3 protein. Here the sample spans about 1.7 million distinct CDR3 sequences, about 31% being singletons. Deletions cut 3 bases from V and 1 base from J, with 6 bases between. This CDR3 is built from 13 residues. The V gene's germline CDR1 is KGHSH and CDR2 LQKENI. Sequenced input: cord blood. The origin of this receptor is a newborn girl in good health. The V gene is TRBV18, the J gene TRBJ2-5; no definite D call. The CDR3 protein is CASSPEIQETQYF. CDR3 nucleotides: TGTGCCAGCTCACCCGAAATCCAAGAGACCCAGTACTTC.